These 20 T cell receptor beta chains originate from one sample sequenced in a study of molecular identifiers for immune sequencing clone quantification. MiXCR, run by TCRdb on the PCR reads, gives a single entry per CDR3 protein. The repertoire includes 35,000 to 45,000 distinct CDR3 sequences, about 18% of them detected once, and more than 6.5% sits in the top ten. Input material: naive CD8+ T cells from blood, with Jurkat cell RNA spiked in. Specified subset: FACS-sorted CD8+CD4-CCR7+CD45RA+ naive T cells. The receptors were sampled from a human donor in good health. Some libraries in this study had Jurkat cell RNA spiked in.

In its sample, this clonotype was seen many times. This chain uses TRBV7-8 with TRBJ2-7; TRBD2 matches at 13 bases. Unmatched junction bases numbered 5, after V lost 5 bases and J lost 4 bases. The germline CDR1 and CDR2 sequences are SGHVS and FQNEAQ. The CDR3 spans 15 residues. This CDR3 reads CASSQLAGGDYEQYF. In DNA form, the CDR3 reads TGTGCCAGCAGCCAACTAGCGGGAGGGGATTACGAGCAGTACTTC.

The chain employs TRBV6-5 and TRBJ1-5; D is uncertain. Germline V CDR1 and CDR2: MNHEY, SVGAGI. The V end was cut by 7 bases, the J end by 9 bases, with 16 bases between. This CDR3 comprises 13 residues. The CDR3: CASKTGPIGPQHF. CDR3 in DNA: TGTGCCAGCAAAACCGGCCCAATCGGGCCCCAGCATTTT.

This clonotype was observed a few times. This sequence joins TRBV21-1 and TRBJ2-5; TRBD2 reflects the table's D call only, with no check against the DNA. TRBV21-1 is recorded as a pseudogene. This CDR3 contains 17 residues. CDR3 nucleotide sequence: TGTGCCAGCAGCACCAGTGGTAGCGGGAGGGATTGGAAGACCCAGTACTTC. This codes for CASSTSGSGRDWKTQYF.

This clonotype was seen ten or more times. This chain links TRBV4-1 with TRBJ2-2, with 9 bases fitting TRBD1. The length of the CDR3 is 16 residues. V shed 4 bases and J 4 bases; nucleotides not matched to a gene: 7. In germline, CDR1 is MGHRA, CDR2 YSYEKL. The CDR3 reads CASSPPQGAVTGELFF. The CDR3 nucleotides read TGCGCCAGCAGCCCCCCACAGGGGGCTGTCACCGGGGAGCTGTTTTTT.

There are many counts of this clonotype. This chain uses TRBV29-1 with TRBJ2-7, with TRBD2 identical over 12 bases. The trim removed 1 base at V and 2 bases at J, leaving 9 bases unmatched. Germline V gene sequence: CDR1 SQVTM, CDR2 ANQGSEA. The CDR3 contains 17 residues. CDR3 DNA: TGCAGCGTTGAAGGGACTAGCGGGAATGGCAACCCCTACGAGCAGTACTTC. Translation gives CSVEGTSGNGNPYEQYF.

This clonotype was counted many times. The chain combines TRBV9 with TRBJ2-2; D is unclear. V lost 0 bases to trimming and J lost 2 bases, with 5 bases between them. Per germline, CDR1 SGDLS and CDR2 YYNGEE. CDR3 length equals 14 residues. In DNA form, the CDR3 reads TGTGCCAGCAGCGTAGGCCTCAACACCGGGGAGCTGTTTTTT. It translates to CASSVGLNTGELFF.

This clonotype was seen many times. The chain has TRBV12-3 or TRBV12-4 and TRBJ2-1; 10 bases map to TRBD2. The CDR3 spans 18 residues. Unmatched junction bases numbered 16, after V lost 3 bases and J lost 8 bases. CDR3 DNA sequence: TGTGCCAGCAGTTTTAACGGTTGGACTAGCGGCGCCGTCGATGAGCAGTTCTTC. It encodes CASSFNGWTSGAVDEQFF.

This rearrangement joins TRBV23-1 to TRBJ1-1, with D maybe TRBD1 (6 bases). TRBV23-1 is an ORF for which the function is uncertain. The CDR3 is 17 residues long. V was clipped by 2 bases and J by 1 base, with 17 bases between them. CDR3 loop: CASSQTLDGGGNTEAFF. CDR3 DNA: TGCGCCAGCAGTCAAACCCTGGACGGGGGCGGGAACACTGAAGCTTTCTTT.

This clonotype is a singleton in its sample. The chain employs TRBV4-1 and TRBJ2-7, with a possible D match to TRBD2 (5 bases). The CDR3 has 15 amino acids. Germline V gene data show CDR1 as MGHRA and CDR2 as YSYEKL. V shed 2 bases and J shed 2 bases, with 13 bases lying between them. CDR3 coding DNA: TGCGCCAGCAGCCAATTTGCGGGTGTTACCTACGAGCAGTACTTC. Residues: CASSQFAGVTYEQYF.

In its sample, this clonotype was seen many times. The rearrangement links TRBV4-3 to TRBJ2-3; 14 nucleotides match TRBD2. Germline CDR1 is LGHNA and CDR2 is YSLEER. The CDR3 is 15 amino acids. V gave up 4 bases and J gave up 5 bases; unmatched junction bases: 2. The CDR3 reads CASSPGLAGGDTQYF. The CDR3 region has the DNA TGCGCCAGCAGCCCAGGACTAGCGGGAGGAGATACGCAGTATTTT.

This clonotype appeared many times. The CDR3 region is CASSEALSSGVHYGYTF. CDR3 bases: TGTGCCAGCAGTGAAGCGTTGAGTTCGGGGGTTCACTATGGCTACACCTTC. This chain uses TRBV2 with TRBJ1-2; tentatively, D is TRBD1 (5 bases). The V gene's germline CDR1 is SNHLY and CDR2 FYNNEI. The CDR3 is 17 residues long. Trimming left V 0 bases short and J 3 bases short, with 17 bases between. Combining the CDR3 with reference TRBV2 and TRBJ1-2 gives the whole variable domain EPEVTQTPSHQVTQMGQEVILRCVPISNHLYFYWYRQILGQKVEFLVSFYNNEISEKSEIFDDQFSVERPDGSNFTLKIRSTKLEDSAMYFCASSEALSSGVHYGYTFGSGTRLTVV.

This clonotype has a count of ten or more. This chain joins TRBV12-5 and TRBJ1-5, with TRBD1 matching over 12 bases. The CDR3 has 18 residues. V lost 7 bases, J lost 2 bases, and 12 bases stayed unmatched. Germline V gene sequence: CDR1 LGHNT, CDR2 FRNRAP. The CDR3, as DNA: TGTGCTAGTGCCGCCCGGGACAGGGGGCGATCGGGCAATCAGCCCCAGCATTTT. Amino acids: CASAARDRGRSGNQPQHF. Supplemented by reference TRBV12-5 and TRBJ1-5, the full variable domain reads DARVTQTPRHKVTEMGQEVTMRCQPILGHNTVFWYRQTMMQGLELLAYFRNRAPLDDSGMPKDRFSAEMPDATLATLKIQPSEPRDSAVYFCASAARDRGRSGNQPQHFGDGTRLSIL.

This clonotype was counted at least ten times. The chain uses TRBV7-8 and TRBJ2-5, with D unclear. Looked up from germline, CDR1 is SGHVS and CDR2 is FQNEAQ. The CDR3 is 13 residues long. Trimming took 5 bases from V and 4 from J, leaving 11 bases between them. CDR3 nucleotide sequence: TGTGCCAGCAGCCCCCAATGGGGAGAGACCCAGTACTTC. Amino acid sequence: CASSPQWGETQYF. The full variable domain, its missing parts supplied by reference TRBV7-8 and TRBJ2-5, is GAGVSQSPRYKVAKRGQDVALRCDPISGHVSLFWYQQALGQGPEFLTYFQNEAQLDKSGLPSDRFFAERPEGSVSTLKIQRTQQEDSAVYLCASSPQWGETQYFGPGTRLLVL.

This chain links TRBV11-3 with TRBJ2-1; TRBD2 agrees at 8 bases. V was pared by 0 bases and J by 4 bases, with 5 bases of the junction left unmatched. This CDR3 comprises 16 residues. Germline loops: CDR1 SGHNT, CDR2 YENEEA. CDR3 sequence reads: CASSLEASGPYNEQFF. DNA for the CDR3: TGTGCCAGCAGCTTAGAGGCTAGCGGGCCTTACAATGAGCAGTTCTTC. Based on the CDR3 plus reference TRBV11-3 and TRBJ2-1, the full variable domain is EAGVVQSPRYKIIEKKQPVAFWCNPISGHNTLYWYLQNLGQGPELLIRYENEEAVDDSQLPKDRFSAERLKGVDSTLKIQPAELGDSAVYLCASSLEASGPYNEQFFGPGTRLTVL.

This clonotype is a singleton in its sample. A much bigger clone sits one base away, suggesting this may be a read error. The V gene is TRBV28, the J gene TRBJ2-1; D unclear. The germline V gene encodes CDR1 MDHEN and CDR2 SYDVKM. This CDR3 contains 16 residues. V shed 3 bases and J shed 0 bases, with 12 bases lying between them. CDR3 loop: CASSLASEGSYNEQFF. CDR3 DNA: TGTGCCAGCAGTTTGGCTAGTGAAGGCTCCTACAATGAGCAGTTCTTC. The full variable domain, with the rest looked up from reference TRBV28 and TRBJ2-1, is DVKVTQSSRYLVKRTGEKVFLECVQDMDHENMFWYRQDPGLGLRLIYFSYDVKMKEKGDIPEGYSVSREKKERFSLILESASTNQTSMYLCASSLASEGSYNEQFFGPGTRLTVL.

Of note for this clonotype: The junction shows a germline mismatch at one end, possibly a read error. The chain has TRBV10-1 and TRBJ2-1; TRBD2 might be the D (6 bases). CDR3 length: 14 amino acids. Germline CDR1 and CDR2: WNHNN and SYGVQD (reference sequence). CDR3 DNA: TGCGCCAGCAGTGAGTCTAGCGGTTACAATGGGCAGTTCTTC. Encoded protein: CASSESSGYNGQFF.

Many counts were recorded for this clonotype. J is TRBJ2-5 and V is TRBV20-1; a possible D gene is TRBD2 (5 bases). V lost 0 bases to trimming and J lost 5 bases, with 19 bases between them. The germline V gene has CDR1 DFQATT and CDR2 SNEGSKA (reference sequence). This CDR3 has 16 amino acids. This CDR3 is CSARDFGVKSLETQYF. The DNA of the CDR3 is TGCAGTGCTAGAGATTTCGGGGTTAAATCTTTGGAGACCCAGTACTTC.

This clonotype was counted ten times or more. One end of the junction varies from germline; a read error may be responsible. The rearrangement joins TRBV7-2 to TRBJ2-3; no definite D call. This CDR3 comprises 14 residues. The germline CDR1 and CDR2 sequences are SGHTA and FQGNSA. CDR3 residues: CASSLVPFTDTQYF. As DNA, the CDR3 is TGTGCCAGCAGTTTAGTACCATTCACAGATACGCAGTATTTT.

There are many counts of this clonotype. The chain couples TRBV5-6 to TRBJ2-2, with D tentatively TRBD1 or TRBD2 (5 bases each). The V gene's germline CDR1 is SGHDT and CDR2 YYEEEE. This CDR3 is 14 amino acids long. V lost 3 bases, J lost 5 bases, and 11 bases lay in between. CDR3 loop: CASSWGPQTGELFF. CDR3 nucleotides: TGTGCCAGCAGCTGGGGACCCCAAACCGGGGAGCTGTTTTTT. The full variable domain, in which reference TRBV5-6 and TRBJ2-2 provide the parts outside the CDR3, is DAGVTQSPTHLIKTRGQQVTLRCSPKSGHDTVSWYQQALGQGPQFIFQYYEEEERQRGNFPDRFSGHQFPNYSSELNVNALLLGDSALYLCASSWGPQTGELFFGEGSRLTVL.

This clonotype was seen repeatedly, ten times or more. This chain uses TRBV4-3 with TRBJ2-2; D is unresolved. The V end was cut by 3 bases, the J end by 2 bases, with 7 bases between. The CDR3 consists of 14 residues. Germline-derived CDR1 and CDR2 are LGHNA and YSLEER. CDR3: CASSQWSNTGELFF. Here the CDR3 DNA reads TGCGCCAGCAGCCAGTGGTCAAACACCGGGGAGCTGTTTTTT.